This T cell receptor (beta chain) was sequenced in a study of blood T cell repertoires in COVID-19. Study in general: There were acute and convalescent COVID-19 samples, and they came from the United States, Italy and Spain. From T cells, B-cell-depleted T cells, or PBMCs came the material, which was cDNA or gDNA.

Methods used by the authors: Amplification of reference gene primers provided the estimated nucleated cell counts. Profiling relied on immunoSEQ multiplex PCR, and the TCRdb table lists in-frame clones only, not all of them. Clone size and V and J calls were adopted from that table, with D and trimming inferred from the DNA. Of 100,000 to 150,000 clones listed, about 85% were seen once; the top ten hold around 11%. The CDR3 sequence is 15 residues long. In germline, CDR1 is LNHDA, CDR2 SQIVND (reference sequence). V was cut by 5 bases and J by 0 bases, with 11 bases left in between. The chain uses TRBV19 and TRBJ2-1, with no clear D. Input material: peripheral blood. The TCR sequence derives from a man aged 55 to 70 with acute or convalescent COVID-19. The CDR3 DNA is TGTGCCAGTAGTGTAGCTTTACACTCCTACAATGAGCAGTTCTTC. Amino acids: CASSVALHSYNEQFF.